This T cell receptor (beta chain) was identified during a study of shared clonotypes between healthy human individuals (dated by TCRdb to 2020 to 2022). Some background on the complete study: The cohort comprised a couple of women and a few men aged 18 to 49 years. Libraries were prepared and TCR repertoires were sequenced by different laboratories using diverse techniques, in order to increase sequencing depth and limit assay-specific biases. Per donor, three plates each were used for CD4 naive and CD4 memory, two for CD8 naive, and one for CD8 memory. The study deeply sequenced blood TCR repertoires of about five healthy adults to estimate repertoire size and the extent of clonotype sharing between individuals. Each donor's leukapheresis produced roughly between roughly 0.85 and 10 billion PBMCs. Study-wide findings and limitations: The small number of donors limited the genetic and exposure-history diversity represented. Larger estimated clonotype richness was generally found for naive subsets than for memory subsets. Clonotypes shared by all four sorted-subset donors showed higher generation probabilities than non-shared clonotypes. Incomplete sequencing was indicated by rarefaction of sorted-subset datasets, despite the large sequencing depth. Pairwise subsampling indicated that sequencing depth was expected to affect the degree of clonotype sharing among donors. Only blood was sampled, and tissue TCR repertoires likely differ from those in blood. When several donors were compared, the shared fraction of clonotypes was about 5.5% for naive CD4, around 3.5% for naive CD8, roughly 2.5% for memory CD4, and around 0.4% for memory CD8.

Trimming leaves V shorter by 4 bases and J shorter by 3 bases, with the junction holding 7 bases beyond the gene matches. According to the germline V gene, CDR1 reads SGHRS and CDR2 reads YFSETQ. The CDR3 goes from the cysteine to the phenylalanine over 16 residues. Only the CDR3 part of the read is kept: 48 bases, read in frame from the first base. With respect to this clone: Its cognate antigen has yet to be identified. Within one base of it there is no much larger clone, and no base qualities were kept.

Using the deep immunoSEQ assay, multiplex PCR amplified TCR CDR3 regions from genomic DNA. Extracted genomic DNA from each cell subset was spread evenly across all wells of several immunoSEQ 96-well plates, with each plate serving as a replicate. For sorted subsets, 150 to 250 ng genomic DNA, equal to tens of thousands of T cell genomes, was loaded into each replicate PCR. Purified libraries were measured with a Qubit 3.0 fluorometer, size-checked on a Bioanalyzer 2100, and measured again with the KAPA Library Quantification kit. Each immunoSEQ 96-well plate was sequenced on its own single-read 150-cycle Illumina NextSeq 550 flow cell. On the study's bioinformatics: Because the immunoSEQ output held only junctional sequences and lacked quality scores, the filtering could not match the filtering applied to full-length reads. To assign V/J genes and CDR3, sequences were annotated against IMGT germline references using PyIR, a Python wrapper for IgBLAST v1.9. Reads were removed for weak V/J assignments (E-value above 1e-6), missing CDR3, stop codons, out-of-frame junctions, or ambiguous translated residues. V3J clonotypes were defined as sequences sharing an identical inferred V gene, J gene, and CDR3 amino acid sequence. The percentage overlap between two repertoires was calculated by dividing the number of shared unique clonotypes by the size of the smaller repertoire. RTK rarefaction, the Chao1 estimator, and Recon v2.1 estimates of unobserved clonotypes were used to assess repertoire richness. Generation probabilities were computed with OLGA for all TCRbeta clonotypes obtained by the gDNA method from four donors. The table comes from immuneACCESS by way of TCRdb, which keeps in-frame sequences with V and J called. Part of the clones is missing from these tables; in studies checked, under half for an unresolved V gene and the rest for unknown reasons. The V and J calls and the clone size are those of that table, but D and trimming were determined from the DNA. The sample table contains some 2,500,000 clones; only one count was recorded for approximately 93% of them. Around 0.37% of the sample is held by the ten biggest clonotypes.

The donors were healthy, HIV-negative adults with no recently reported acute infections or vaccinations. All donors were Caucasian adults living in Nashville, Tennessee, USA. Magnetic negative selection was used to enrich CD4+ T cells, after which naive cells were positively selected on CD45RA and the negative fraction became the memory subset. Blood was obtained by leukapheresis, after which PBMCs were separated by Ficoll-Histopaque density gradient centrifugation and cryopreserved in liquid nitrogen vapor phase. Analytical flow cytometry was used to check the purity and quantity of every magnetically sorted T cell population. Each sorted fraction had its genomic DNA isolated and then quantified by UV absorbance on a Nanodrop 2000c.

The source is a man aged 18 to 30 in good health. Some clones in this sample may be carry-over from other donors' samples. The V gene is TRBV5-1 and the J gene is TRBJ2-7, and 13 junctional nucleotides match TRBD2. The sequencing input was naive CD4+ T cells from PBMCs. The cell subset or site label corresponds to: CD45RA+ positively selected. Read as DNA, the sequence is TGCGCCAGCAGCGCGGGACTAGCGGGAACATTCTACGAGCAGTACTTC. Translation gives CASSAGLAGTFYEQYF.